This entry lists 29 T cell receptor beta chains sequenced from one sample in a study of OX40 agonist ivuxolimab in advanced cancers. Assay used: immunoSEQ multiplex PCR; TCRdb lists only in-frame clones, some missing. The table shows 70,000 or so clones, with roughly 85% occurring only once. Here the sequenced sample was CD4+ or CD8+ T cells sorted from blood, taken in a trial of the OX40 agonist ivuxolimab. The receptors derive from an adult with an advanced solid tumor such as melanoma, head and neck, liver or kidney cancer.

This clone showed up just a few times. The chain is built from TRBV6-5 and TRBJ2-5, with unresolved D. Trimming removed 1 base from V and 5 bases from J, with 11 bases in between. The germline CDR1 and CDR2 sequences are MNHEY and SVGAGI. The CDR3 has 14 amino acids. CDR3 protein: CASSYLGRPETQYF. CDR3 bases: TGTGCCAGCAGTTACTTGGGTAGACCGGAGACCCAGTACTTC.

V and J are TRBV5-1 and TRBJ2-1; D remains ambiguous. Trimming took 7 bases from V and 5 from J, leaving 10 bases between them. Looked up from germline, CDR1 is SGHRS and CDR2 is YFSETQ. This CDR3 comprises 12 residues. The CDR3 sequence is CASRILDNEQFF. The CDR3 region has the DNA TGCGCCAGCCGCATTCTGGACAATGAGCAGTTCTTC.

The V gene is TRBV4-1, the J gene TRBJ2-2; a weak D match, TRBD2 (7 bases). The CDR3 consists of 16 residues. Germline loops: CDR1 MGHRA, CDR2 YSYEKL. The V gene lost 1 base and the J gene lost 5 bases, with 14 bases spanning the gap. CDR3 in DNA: TGCGCCAGCAGCCAAGTCCCGGGGGGCGGTACCGGGGAGCTGTTTTTT. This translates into CASSQVPGGGTGELFF.

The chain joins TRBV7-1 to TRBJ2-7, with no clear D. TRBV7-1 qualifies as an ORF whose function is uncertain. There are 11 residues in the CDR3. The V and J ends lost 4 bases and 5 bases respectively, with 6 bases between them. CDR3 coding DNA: TGTGCCAGCAGCTTAGTGCACGAGCAGTACTTC. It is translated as CASSLVHEQYF.

The CDR3 coding sequence is TGTGCCAGCAGATTGGGGAACACCGGGGAGCTGTTTTTT. This sequence encodes CASRLGNTGELFF. The chain couples TRBV7-2 to TRBJ2-2; D is unclear. This CDR3 has 13 residues. Germline-derived CDR1 and CDR2 are SGHTA and FQGNSA. V was pared by 6 bases and J by 1 base, with 6 bases between.

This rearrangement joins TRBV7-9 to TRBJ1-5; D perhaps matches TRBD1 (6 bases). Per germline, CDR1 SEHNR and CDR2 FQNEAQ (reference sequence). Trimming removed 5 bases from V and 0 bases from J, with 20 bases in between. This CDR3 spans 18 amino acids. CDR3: CASSQTGLGAGSNQPQHF. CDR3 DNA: TGTGCCAGCAGCCAGACGGGCTTGGGGGCGGGTAGCAATCAGCCCCAGCATTTT.

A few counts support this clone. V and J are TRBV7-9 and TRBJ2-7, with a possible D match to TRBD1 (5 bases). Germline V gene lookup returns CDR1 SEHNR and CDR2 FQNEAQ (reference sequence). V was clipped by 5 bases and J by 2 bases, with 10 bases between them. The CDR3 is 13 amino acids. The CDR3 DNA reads TGTGCCAGCAGCCCACAGGATACCTACGAGCAGTACGTC. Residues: CASSPQDTYEQYV.

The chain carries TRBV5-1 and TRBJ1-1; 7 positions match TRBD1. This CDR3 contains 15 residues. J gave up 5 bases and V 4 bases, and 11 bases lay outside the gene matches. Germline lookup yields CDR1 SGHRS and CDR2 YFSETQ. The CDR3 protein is CASSLGQTKGTEAFF. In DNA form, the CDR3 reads TGCGCCAGCAGCCTGGGACAGACAAAGGGAACTGAAGCTTTCTTT. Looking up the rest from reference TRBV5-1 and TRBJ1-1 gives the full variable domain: KAGVTQTPRYLIKTRGQQVTLSCSPISGHRSVSWYQQTPGQGLQFLFEYFSETQRNKGNFPGRFSGRQFSNSRSEMNVSTLELGDSALYLCASSLGQTKGTEAFFGQGTRLTVV.

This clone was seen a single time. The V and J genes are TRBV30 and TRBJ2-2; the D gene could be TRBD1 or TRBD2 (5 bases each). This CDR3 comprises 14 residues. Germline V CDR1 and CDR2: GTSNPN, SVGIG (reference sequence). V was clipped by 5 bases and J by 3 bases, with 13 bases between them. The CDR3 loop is CAWLPGPDTGELFF. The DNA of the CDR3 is TGTGCCTGGCTCCCGGGACCCGACACCGGGGAGCTGTTTTTT.

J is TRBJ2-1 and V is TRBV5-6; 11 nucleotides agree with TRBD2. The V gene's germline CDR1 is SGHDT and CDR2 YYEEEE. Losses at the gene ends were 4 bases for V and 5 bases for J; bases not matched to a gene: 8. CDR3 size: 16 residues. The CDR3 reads CASSPLTSGADNEQFF. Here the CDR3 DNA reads TGTGCCAGCAGCCCACTGACTAGCGGGGCCGACAATGAGCAGTTCTTC.

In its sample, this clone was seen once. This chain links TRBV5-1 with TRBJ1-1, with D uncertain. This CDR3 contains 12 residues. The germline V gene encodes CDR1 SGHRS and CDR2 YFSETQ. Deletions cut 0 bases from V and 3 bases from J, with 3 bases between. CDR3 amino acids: CASSLEDTEAFF. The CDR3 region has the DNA TGCGCCAGCAGCTTGGAGGACACTGAAGCTTTCTTT.

CDR3 nucleotide sequence: TGTGCCAGCTCACCCGGGGGGGGCGGCACAGATACGCAGTATTTT. Amino acids: CASSPGGGGTDTQYF. This chain joins TRBV18 and TRBJ2-3, with TRBD2 matching over 8 bases. The CDR3 is made up of 15 amino acids. Trimming took 3 bases from V and 1 from J; bases not matched to a gene: 3. Germline assignment: CDR1 KGHSH and CDR2 LQKENI.

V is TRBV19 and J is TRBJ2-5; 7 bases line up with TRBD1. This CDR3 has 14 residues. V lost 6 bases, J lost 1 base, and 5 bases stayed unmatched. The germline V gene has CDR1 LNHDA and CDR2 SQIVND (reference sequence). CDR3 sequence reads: CASSRQGSQETQYF. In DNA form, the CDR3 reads TGTGCCAGTAGCCGACAGGGCTCCCAAGAGACCCAGTACTTC.

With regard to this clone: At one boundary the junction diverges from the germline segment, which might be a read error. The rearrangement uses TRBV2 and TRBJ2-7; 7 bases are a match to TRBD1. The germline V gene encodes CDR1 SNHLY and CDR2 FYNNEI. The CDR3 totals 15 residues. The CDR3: CASREGTVVDYEQYF. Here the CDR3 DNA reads TGTGCCAGCAGGGAAGGGACAGTGGTTGACTACGAGCAGTACTTC.

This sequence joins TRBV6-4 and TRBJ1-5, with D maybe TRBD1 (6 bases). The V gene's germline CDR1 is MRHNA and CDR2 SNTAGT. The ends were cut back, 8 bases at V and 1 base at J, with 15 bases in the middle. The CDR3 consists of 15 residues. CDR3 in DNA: TGTGCCAGCTTAAACAGGGTCCGGAGCAATCAGCCCCAGCATTTT. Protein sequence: CASLNRVRSNQPQHF.

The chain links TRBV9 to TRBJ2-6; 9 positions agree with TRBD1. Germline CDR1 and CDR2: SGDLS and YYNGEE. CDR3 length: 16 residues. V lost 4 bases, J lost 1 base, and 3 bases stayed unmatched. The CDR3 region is CASSPGQGSGANVLTF. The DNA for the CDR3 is TGTGCCAGCAGCCCAGGACAGGGGTCTGGGGCCAACGTCCTGACTTTC.

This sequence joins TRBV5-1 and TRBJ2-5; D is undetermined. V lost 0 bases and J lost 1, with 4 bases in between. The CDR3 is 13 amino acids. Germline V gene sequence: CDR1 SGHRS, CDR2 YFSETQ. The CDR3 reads CASSLGSQETQYF. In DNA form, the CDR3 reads TGCGCCAGCAGCTTGGGTTCCCAAGAGACCCAGTACTTC.

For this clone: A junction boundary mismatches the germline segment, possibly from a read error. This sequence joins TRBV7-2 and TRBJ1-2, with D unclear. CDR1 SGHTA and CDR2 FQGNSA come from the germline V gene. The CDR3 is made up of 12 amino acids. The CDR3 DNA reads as TGTGCCAGCAGCTTAGCGATCACCTTGAGCGCCTTC. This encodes CASSLAITLSAF.

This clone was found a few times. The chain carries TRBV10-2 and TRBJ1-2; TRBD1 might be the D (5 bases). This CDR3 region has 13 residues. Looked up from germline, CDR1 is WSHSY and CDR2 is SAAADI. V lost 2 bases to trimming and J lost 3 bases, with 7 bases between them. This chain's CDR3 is CASSEGADYGYTF. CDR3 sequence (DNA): TGCGCCAGCAGTGAGGGGGCAGACTATGGCTACACCTTC.

The CDR3 spells CASSVRAQAQEKLFF. As DNA, the CDR3 is TGTGCCAGCAGCGTCCGGGCCCAGGCCCAGGAAAAACTGTTTTTT. The chain links TRBV21-1 to TRBJ1-4. TRBV21-1 is given as a pseudogene. The CDR3 contains 15 residues.

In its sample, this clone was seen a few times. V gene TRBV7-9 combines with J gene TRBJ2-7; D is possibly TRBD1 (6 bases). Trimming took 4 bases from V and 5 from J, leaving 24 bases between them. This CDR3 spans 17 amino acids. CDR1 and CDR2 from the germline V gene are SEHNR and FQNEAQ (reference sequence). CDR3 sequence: CASSSAEGGRLSHEQYF. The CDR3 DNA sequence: TGTGCCAGCAGCTCGGCAGAAGGGGGACGGCTATCTCACGAGCAGTACTTC.

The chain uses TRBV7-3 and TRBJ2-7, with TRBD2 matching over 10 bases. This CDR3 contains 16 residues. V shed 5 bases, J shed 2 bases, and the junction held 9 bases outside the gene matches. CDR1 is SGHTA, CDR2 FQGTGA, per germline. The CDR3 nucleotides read TGTGCCAGCAGCCTAAGTAGGACTAGCGGAACCTACGAGCAGTACTTC. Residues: CASSLSRTSGTYEQYF.

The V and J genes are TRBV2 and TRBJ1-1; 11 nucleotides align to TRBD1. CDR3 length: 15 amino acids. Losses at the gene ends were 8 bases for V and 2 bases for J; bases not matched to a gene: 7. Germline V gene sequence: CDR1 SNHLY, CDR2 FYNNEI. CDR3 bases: TGTGCCAGCCCGGGACAGGGGGTAAAAAACACTGAAGCTTTCTTT. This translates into CASPGQGVKNTEAFF.

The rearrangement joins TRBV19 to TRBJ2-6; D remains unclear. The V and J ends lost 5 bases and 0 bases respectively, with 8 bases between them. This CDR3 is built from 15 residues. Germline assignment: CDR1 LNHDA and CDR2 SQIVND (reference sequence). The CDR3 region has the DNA TGTGCCAGTAGTCTCAGTTTCTCTGGGGCCAACGTCCTGACTTTC. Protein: CASSLSFSGANVLTF.

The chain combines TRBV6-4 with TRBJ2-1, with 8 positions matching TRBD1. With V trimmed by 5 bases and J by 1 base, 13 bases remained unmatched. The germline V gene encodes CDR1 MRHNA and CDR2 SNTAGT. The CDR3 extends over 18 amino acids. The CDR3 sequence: CASSLAPQGAGSYNEQFF. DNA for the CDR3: TGTGCCAGCAGTCTTGCCCCCCAGGGGGCAGGGTCCTACAATGAGCAGTTCTTC.

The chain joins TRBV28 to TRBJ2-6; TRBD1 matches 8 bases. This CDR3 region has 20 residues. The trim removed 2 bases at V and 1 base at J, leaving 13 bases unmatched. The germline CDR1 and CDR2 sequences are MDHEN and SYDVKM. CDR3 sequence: CASSLTRTGWKVSGANVLTF. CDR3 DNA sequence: TGTGCCAGCAGTTTAACCCGGACAGGGTGGAAGGTTTCTGGGGCCAACGTCCTGACTTTC.

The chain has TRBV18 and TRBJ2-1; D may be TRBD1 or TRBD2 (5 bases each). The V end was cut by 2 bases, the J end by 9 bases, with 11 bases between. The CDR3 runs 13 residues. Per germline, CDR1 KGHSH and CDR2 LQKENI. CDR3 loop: CASSPGGVGEQFF. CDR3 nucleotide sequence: TGTGCCAGCTCACCAGGGGGAGTCGGTGAGCAGTTCTTC. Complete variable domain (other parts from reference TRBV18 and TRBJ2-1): NAGVMQNPRHLVRRRGQEARLRCSPMKGHSHVYWYRQLPEEGLKFMVYLQKENIIDESGMPKERFSAEFPKEGPSILRIQQVVRGDSAAYFCASSPGGVGEQFFGPGTRLTVL.

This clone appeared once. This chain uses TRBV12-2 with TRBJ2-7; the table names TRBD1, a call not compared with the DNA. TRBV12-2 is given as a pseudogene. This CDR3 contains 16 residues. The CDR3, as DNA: TGTGCAAGTCGCTTCGGGGACAGCCCTACTCCCTACGAGCAGTACTTC. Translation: CASRFGDSPTPYEQYF.

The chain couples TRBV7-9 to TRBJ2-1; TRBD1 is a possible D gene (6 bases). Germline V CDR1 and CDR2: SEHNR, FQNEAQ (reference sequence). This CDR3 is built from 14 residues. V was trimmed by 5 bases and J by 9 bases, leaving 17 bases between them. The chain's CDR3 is CASSAASGAGEQFF. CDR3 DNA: TGTGCCAGCAGCGCGGCGTCAGGGGCAGGTGAGCAGTTCTTC.